The 28 T cell receptor beta chains given below trace back to one sample, sequenced in a study of T cell repertoires in cytomegalovirus infection. TCRdb re-derived calls from the reads in MiXCR, one entry per CDR3 protein. The sample carries 100,000 to 120,000 distinct CDR3 sequences, 30% to 35% recorded once. The antigens for these receptors are not known. Specimen: CD8+ T cells from cultured PBMCs, collected from culture after CMV antigen stimulation. All receptors come from a human donor in good health (CMV status not recorded). Some clones in this sample may be carry-over from other donors' samples.

About this clonotype: One end of the junction varies from germline; a read error may be responsible. The rearrangement links TRBV7-8 to TRBJ2-1; 9 bases map to TRBD2. The CDR3 runs to 15 residues. Germline CDR1 and CDR2: SGHVS and FQNEAQ. CDR3 in amino acids: CARSLAGASYNEQFF. The CDR3 nucleotides read TGTGCCAGGAGCTTAGCGGGGGCATCCTACAATGAGCAGTTCTTC.

The CDR3 loop reads CASSFPGWDTEAFF. The CDR3 DNA reads TGTGCCAGCAGCTTTCCAGGGTGGGACACTGAAGCTTTCTTT. The chain recombines TRBV7-9 with TRBJ1-1; D might be TRBD1 (5 bases). V was trimmed by 3 bases and J by 3 bases, leaving 11 bases between them. CDR3 length: 14 amino acids. The V gene's germline CDR1 is SEHNR and CDR2 FQNEAQ (reference sequence).

This clonotype has more than one count but fewer than ten. The rearrangement uses TRBV28 and TRBJ1-1; D call uncertain. Between the trimmed V and J ends, which lost 8 bases and 3 bases, there was a span of 13 bases. Germline CDR1 is MDHEN and CDR2 is SYDVKM. There are 13 residues in the CDR3. The CDR3 protein is CASHLGPHTEAFF. In DNA form, the CDR3 reads TGTGCCAGCCACCTGGGTCCGCACACTGAAGCTTTCTTT.

In this sample, this clonotype turned up a few times. The CDR3 DNA sequence: TGTGCCAGCAGCTTGGCTGAATATAGCGGGGGAGTTTACAATGAGCAGTTCTTC. Translation gives CASSLAEYSGGVYNEQFF. The rearrangement links TRBV5-6 to TRBJ2-1; 9 bases fit TRBD2. Germline V gene sequence: CDR1 SGHDT, CDR2 YYEEEE. V gave up 0 bases and J gave up 4 bases; unmatched junction bases: 11. This CDR3 has 18 amino acids.

In its sample, this clonotype was seen many times. The V and J genes are TRBV11-2 and TRBJ1-1, with 7 nucleotides matching TRBD1. V trimming: 3 bases; J trimming: 0 bases; junction bases outside the gene matches: 4. Germline V gives CDR1 SGHAT, CDR2 FQNNGV. The CDR3 spans 15 residues. The CDR3 DNA is TGTGCCAGCAGCTTGACAGGGACCATGAACACTGAAGCTTTCTTT. It codes for CASSLTGTMNTEAFF.

This clonotype was detected a few times. The chain combines TRBV11-1 with TRBJ1-1; D is uncertain. V gave up 2 bases and J gave up 0 bases, with 10 bases separating them. This CDR3 spans 15 amino acids. CDR1 is SGHAT, CDR2 FQDESV, per germline (reference sequence). CDR3 DNA sequence: TGTGCCAGCAGCTTAAATGGACCTCTGAACACTGAAGCTTTCTTT. This encodes CASSLNGPLNTEAFF. Variable domain in full (rest from reference TRBV11-1 and TRBJ1-1): EAEVAQSPRYKITEKSQAVAFWCDPISGHATLYWYRQILGQGPELLVQFQDESVVDDSQLPKDRFSAERLKGVDSTLKIQPAELGDSAMYLCASSLNGPLNTEAFFGQGTRLTVV.

This clonotype was seen more than once but under ten times. The chain has TRBV6-6 and TRBJ1-4; maybe TRBD1 (5 bases). Trimming shortened V by 2 bases and J by 0 bases, and 13 bases separated the two germline ends. This CDR3 has 17 amino acids. Germline V gives CDR1 MNHNY, CDR2 SVGAGI (reference sequence). CDR3 bases: TGTGCCAGCAGTTACCTAGGACACCATGCAACTAATGAAAAACTGTTTTTT. Amino acid sequence: CASSYLGHHATNEKLFF.

The rearrangement uses TRBV4-3 and TRBJ2-3; 8 nucleotides line up with TRBD2. This CDR3 has 21 residues. Germline V lookup: CDR1 LGHNA, CDR2 YSLEER. The J segment lost 0 bases and the V segment lost 0 bases, leaving 17 bases of the junction unmatched. The CDR3 loop is CASSQDRLGGGLASSTDTQYF. DNA for the CDR3: TGCGCCAGCAGCCAAGACAGGCTCGGGGGCGGACTAGCCTCTAGCACAGATACGCAGTATTTT.

The chain employs TRBV27 and TRBJ2-7; D might be TRBD1 (5 bases). Per germline, CDR1 MNHEY and CDR2 SMNVEV (reference sequence). CDR3 length: 14 amino acids. Deletions cut 2 bases from V and 2 bases from J, with 10 bases between. CDR3 bases: TGTGCCAGCAGTTTAACAGGCGGACCCTACGAGCAGTACTTC. Protein product: CASSLTGGPYEQYF.

This clonotype appeared many times. For the CDR3, the DNA is TGTGCCAGCAGCCCTCGGGACAGATACTCCTACGAGCAGTACTTC. Translating it yields CASSPRDRYSYEQYF. The chain combines TRBV3-1 with TRBJ2-7; 7 bases are a match to TRBD1. CDR3 length equals 15 residues. V was pared by 4 bases and J by 0 bases, with 6 bases of the junction left unmatched. Germline-derived CDR1 and CDR2 are LGHDT and YNNKEL (reference sequence).

The rearrangement uses TRBV12-3 or TRBV12-4 and TRBJ1-2; D unclear. The CDR3 is 15 amino acids. The germline V and J ends were trimmed by 6 bases and 6 bases, with 20 bases remaining between them. This CDR3 reads CASSLTTPTGHGYTF. The CDR3 DNA is TGTGCCAGCAGCCTTACCACACCGACCGGGCATGGCTACACCTTC.

This clonotype was recorded a few times. The rearrangement uses TRBV9 and TRBJ1-6, with unresolved D. There are 14 residues in the CDR3. CDR1 is SGDLS and CDR2 is YYNGEE in the germline V gene. Trimming left V 0 bases short and J 5 bases short, with 6 bases between. CDR3: CASSVVGDNSPLHF. The CDR3 DNA reads TGTGCCAGCAGCGTAGTAGGAGATAATTCACCCCTCCACTTT.

This clonotype was counted ten times or more. The CDR3 is CASSPGTGIHNGYTF. The CDR3 DNA sequence: TGTGCCAGCAGTCCCGGGACAGGGATTCATAATGGCTACACCTTC. V usage is TRBV27 and J usage is TRBJ1-2, with 9 bases lining up with TRBD1. The CDR3 runs 15 residues. V trimming: 5 bases; J trimming: 6 bases; junction bases outside the gene matches: 10. Germline CDR1 MNHEY, CDR2 SMNVEV (reference sequence).

This chain links TRBV6-2 or TRBV6-3 with TRBJ2-1; D is unresolved. Per germline, CDR1 MNHEY and CDR2 SVGEGT. V was pared by 8 bases and J by 4 bases, with 24 bases between. This CDR3 spans 17 amino acids. CDR3 loop: CASGRAVVGRFYNEQFF. The CDR3 DNA follows: TGTGCCAGCGGTAGAGCCGTAGTCGGCAGGTTTTACAATGAGCAGTTCTTC.

The chain recombines TRBV18 with TRBJ2-5; 13 bases match TRBD2. Trimming removed 3 bases from V and 4 bases from J; junction bases left unmatched: 8. This CDR3 has 17 amino acids. Germline CDR1 is KGHSH and CDR2 is LQKENI. The CDR3 loop is CASSPTSGGAAGETQYF. The CDR3 DNA follows: TGTGCCAGCTCACCTACTAGCGGGGGGGCCGCCGGAGAGACCCAGTACTTC.

This clonotype was detected ten times or more. The chain uses TRBV7-6 and TRBJ1-1, with D possibly TRBD1 on 5 matching bases. V was clipped by 5 bases and J by 1 base, with 14 bases between them. The CDR3 runs 15 residues. The germline CDR1 and CDR2 sequences are SGHVS and FNYEAQ. CDR3 in amino acids: CASSNPGAGNTEAFF. CDR3 coding DNA: TGTGCCAGCAGCAATCCTGGGGCAGGGAACACTGAAGCTTTCTTT.

This clonotype was observed a handful of times. V gene TRBV10-3 combines with J gene TRBJ1-1; D might be TRBD1 (5 bases). V dropped 10 bases and J dropped 1 base, with 13 bases sitting between them. The CDR3 contains 13 residues. The germline V gene has CDR1 ENHRY and CDR2 SYGVKD. The CDR3 bases are TGTGCCACCGTGACGGGGGAGAACACTGAAGCTTTCTTT. Translating gives CATVTGENTEAFF.

V usage is TRBV7-8 and J usage is TRBJ2-7; 10 nucleotides agree with TRBD1. This CDR3 is 16 amino acids long. Trimming at V came to 1 base and at J to 0 bases, leaving 3 bases not matched to a gene. CDR1 and CDR2 from the germline V gene are SGHVS and FQNEAQ. The DNA for the CDR3 is TGTGCCAGCAGCTTAGTCGGACAGGGGGACTCCTACGAGCAGTACTTC. This codes for CASSLVGQGDSYEQYF.

V is TRBV6-5 and J is TRBJ1-1; possible D gene TRBD1, 5 bases. V lost 6 bases to trimming and J lost 1 base, with 9 bases between them. CDR1 and CDR2 from the germline V gene are MNHEY and SVGAGI. The CDR3 totals 13 residues. CDR3: CASRLQENTEAFF. CDR3 sequence (DNA): TGTGCCAGCAGGCTACAGGAGAACACTGAAGCTTTCTTT.

This clonotype was observed a handful of times. The chain has TRBV7-6 and TRBJ1-1, with D possibly being TRBD1 (6 bases). There are 18 residues in the CDR3. The V end was cut by 1 base, the J end by 7 bases, with 25 bases between. Germline V lookup: CDR1 SGHVS, CDR2 FNYEAQ. The DNA for the CDR3 is TGTGCCAGCAGCTTAGATCCAACAGGGTGGGGGCGAGCGAATGAAGCTTTCTTT. Translating gives CASSLDPTGWGRANEAFF.

This rearrangement joins TRBV23-1 to TRBJ2-7, with D perhaps TRBD2 (7 bases). TRBV23-1 is an ORF, and what it does is uncertain. V lost 0 bases to trimming and J lost 0 bases, with 12 bases between them. This CDR3 is built from 16 residues. CDR3 sequence: CASSQSVGGGSYEQYF. The CDR3 DNA follows: TGCGCCAGCAGTCAATCGGTGGGAGGGGGCTCCTACGAGCAGTACTTC.

The chain carries TRBV5-1 and TRBJ2-1; no clear D. From germline, CDR1 is SGHRS and CDR2 YFSETQ. V lost 2 bases and J 8 bases, leaving 20 bases between the germline ends. The CDR3 is 16 residues long. CDR3 protein: CASSLLFGPSVDEQFF. CDR3 sequence (DNA): TGCGCCAGCAGCTTATTGTTTGGCCCGAGCGTGGATGAGCAGTTCTTC.

The chain uses TRBV7-6 and TRBJ2-4, with 8 bases fitting TRBD2. The CDR3 covers 14 residues. Per germline, CDR1 SGHVS and CDR2 FNYEAQ. With 5 bases clipped from V and 7 bases from J, the junction kept 7 bases outside the gene matches. The CDR3 coding sequence is TGTGCCAGCAGCCCAGGGACTAGTTGGAACATTCAGTACTTC. Its protein is CASSPGTSWNIQYF.

This clonotype was seen a single time. This rearrangement joins TRBV6-5 to TRBJ2-1; a weak D match, TRBD1 (7 bases). CDR1 MNHEY and CDR2 SVGAGI come from the germline V gene. V was clipped by 2 bases and J by 7 bases, with 24 bases between them. The CDR3 length is 18 residues. Written as DNA, the CDR3 is TGTGCCAGCAGTTACCGGCCCCTGGGGGGACAGATCCCTAATGAGCAGTTCTTC. Protein sequence: CASSYRPLGGQIPNEQFF.

The V call is TRBV4-1, the J call TRBJ2-5, with 7 positions matching TRBD2. CDR3 length: 20 residues. The germline CDR1 and CDR2 sequences are MGHRA and YSYEKL. The V segment lost 0 bases and the J segment 6 bases; nucleotides outside the gene matches: 22. CDR3 region: CASSQDLNAWGGISTKTQYF. The DNA for the CDR3 is TGCGCCAGCAGCCAAGATCTCAACGCTTGGGGGGGGATTTCCACCAAGACCCAGTACTTC.

This clonotype was observed many times. V is TRBV20-1 and J is TRBJ2-3; D unclear. Germline lookup yields CDR1 DFQATT and CDR2 SNEGSKA (reference sequence). The length of the CDR3 is 12 residues. The germline V and J ends were trimmed by 3 bases and 2 bases, with 6 bases remaining between them. CDR3 sequence (DNA): TGCAGTGCTAGTAGTCCCACAGATACGCAGTATTTT. Protein sequence: CSASSPTDTQYF.

This clonotype was recorded at least ten times. V is TRBV7-2 and J is TRBJ2-7, with D perhaps TRBD1 (6 bases). This CDR3 region has 14 residues. Germline V lookup: CDR1 SGHTA, CDR2 FQGNSA. Deletions cut 1 base from V and 5 bases from J, with 12 bases between. The CDR3, as DNA: TGTGCCAGCAGCTTAGGTGGGGGCGTCAACGAGCAGTACTTC. Amino acids: CASSLGGGVNEQYF.

Ten or more counts support this clonotype. The genes are TRBV7-9 and TRBJ1-1; tentative D call: TRBD1 (5 bases). From germline, CDR1 is SEHNR and CDR2 FQNEAQ (reference sequence). Between the trimmed V and J ends, which lost 6 bases and 8 bases, there was a span of 16 bases. The CDR3 covers 13 residues. The CDR3 bases are TGTGCCAGCAGGTCGGCCGAGCGGACAGAAGCTTTCTTT. Encoded protein: CASRSAERTEAFF.